These 32 T cell receptor beta chains came from one sample sequenced in a study of metastatic and nonmetastatic thyroid tumors. Until they underwent thyroid surgery, no patient had received any treatment. With MiXCR, TCRdb reprocessed the PCR reads. This table has some 69,000 clones, around 14% appearing once. Specimen: blood. These receptor sequences come from a male donor with papillary thyroid cancer or a benign thyroid nodule (not recorded which). Some clones in this sample may be carry-over from other donors' samples.

Points on this clone: A read error may account for a junction end that differs from germline. This sequence joins TRBV20-1 and TRBJ2-1; no firm D call. This CDR3 contains 15 residues. The germline gives CDR1 DFQATT, CDR2 SNEGSKA (reference sequence). In nucleotides, the CDR3 is TGCAGTGCCAGTGGCCCCTCGAGGTCCTCCAATGAGCAGTTCTTC. This encodes CSASGPSRSSNEQFF.

For this clone: The junction does not match germline at one end; this may be a read error. V and J are TRBV15 and TRBJ2-1; D may match TRBD1 or TRBD2 (5 bases each). The CDR3 is 15 residues long. CDR1 is LNHNV, CDR2 YYDKDF, per germline (reference sequence). The chain's CDR3 is CSTSRDRGVYNEQFF. DNA for the CDR3: TGTTCCACCAGCAGAGATCGAGGGGTCTACAATGAGCAGTTCTTC.

The table lists this clone with many counts. The J gene is TRBJ1-1, the V gene TRBV9; the D is unclear. CDR1 is SGDLS, CDR2 YYNGEE, per germline. The CDR3 has 13 residues. Trimming left V 2 bases short and J 1 base short, with 6 bases between. CDR3 sequence reads: CASSVIGNTEAFF. CDR3 DNA: TGTGCCAGCAGCGTTATTGGGAACACTGAAGCTTTCTTT.

This clone appeared many times. The rearrangement links TRBV5-4 to TRBJ1-2; TRBD1 matches at 12 bases. The CDR3 is 17 amino acids. J was trimmed by 0 bases and V by 0 bases; bases with no gene match: 3. CDR1 is SGHNT, CDR2 YYREEE, per germline (reference sequence). CDR3 sequence: CASSLVGQGAANYGYTF. The CDR3 DNA is TGTGCCAGCAGCTTGGTGGGACAGGGGGCAGCTAACTATGGCTACACCTTC.

Comments on this clone: This sequence may be a read error, since a much larger clone differs from it by one base. The rearrangement joins TRBV6-1 to TRBJ2-7; possible D gene TRBD2, 6 bases. Germline V gene sequence: CDR1 MNHNS, CDR2 SASEGT. The CDR3 is 14 amino acids. V lost 2 bases, J lost 10 bases, and 18 bases lay in between. The CDR3 DNA reads as TGTGCCAGCAGTGAACTCCTGGCGGGGAGCGATCAGTACTTC. Its protein product is CASSELLAGSDQYF.

The sample holds many counts of this clone. The rearrangement uses TRBV20-1 and TRBJ2-2, with D possibly being TRBD2 (7 bases). Trimming cost V 5 bases and J 5 bases, with 12 bases left between them. There are 13 residues in the CDR3. Germline assignment: CDR1 DFQATT and CDR2 SNEGSKA (reference sequence). The CDR3 sequence is CSAAGAGTGELFF. As DNA, the CDR3 is TGCAGTGCTGCGGGGGCGGGGACCGGGGAGCTGTTTTTT.

This clone has at least ten counts. V gene TRBV5-1 combines with J gene TRBJ2-7; tentative D call: TRBD1 (6 bases). The CDR3 is 16 amino acids. The V end lost 4 bases, the J end lost 4 bases, and 21 bases lay between the germline ends. Looked up from germline, CDR1 is SGHRS and CDR2 is YFSETQ. The CDR3 coding sequence is TGCGCCAGCAGCGCCTCCGCCGGGACATTTTTTTACGAGCAGTACTTC. Translated, it gives CASSASAGTFFYEQYF.

This clone was seen a few times. Just one base apart from a much larger clone, this may be a read error. Other DNA sequences of this sample code for an identical CDR3. V and J are TRBV7-6 and TRBJ2-5, with a possible D match to TRBD2 (6 bases). Germline V gene sequence: CDR1 SGHVS, CDR2 FNYEAQ. V gave up 1 base and J gave up 5 bases, with 20 bases separating them. The CDR3 totals 17 residues. The CDR3 sequence: CASSLGIGTSVGETQYF. CDR3 nucleotide sequence: TGTGCCAGCAGCTTAGGGATCGGGACTTCGGTGGGGGAGACCCAGTACTTC.

The table lists this clone with a few counts. The DNA of the CDR3 is TGTGCCAGCAGGGCCGGCGCCGGGGAGATATTTTTT. This encodes CASRAGAGEIFF. This chain links TRBV6-1 with TRBJ2-2; a weak D match, TRBD2 (5 bases). The CDR3 is made up of 12 amino acids. Trimming shortened V by 6 bases and J by 17 bases, and 19 bases separated the two germline ends. Germline V gene lookup returns CDR1 MNHNS and CDR2 SASEGT.

This clone was found a few times. No DNA is shown, since the ends of the CDR3 on it are uncertain; the CDR3 is the one TCRdb lists. The gene calls are TRBV27 and TRBJ1-2. The CDR3 region is 13 residues in length, termini included. Per the germline V gene, CDR1 is MNHEY and CDR2 is SMNVEV (reference sequence). CDR3 in amino acids: CARSFGVFYGCTF.

The sample holds a few counts of this clone. This sequence joins TRBV6-2 or TRBV6-3 and TRBJ1-5; a weak D match, TRBD1 (5 bases). V was cut by 1 base and J by 1 base, with 14 bases left in between. The CDR3 is made up of 17 amino acids. The germline gives CDR1 MNHEY, CDR2 SVGEGT. CDR3 in amino acids: CASSYYRQRRSNQPQHF. CDR3 bases: TGTGCCAGCAGTTACTACAGACAGCGTAGAAGCAATCAGCCCCAGCATTTT.

Points on this clone: One junction end disagrees with the germline gene, perhaps due to a read error. V usage is TRBV5-1 and J usage is TRBJ2-2; the D gene is possibly TRBD1 (5 bases). Germline V gene lookup returns CDR1 SGHRS and CDR2 YFSETQ. The CDR3 has 16 residues. CDR3 bases: TGCGCCAGCAGCCTTGCCCGGTACAGGAACACCTGGGAGCTGTTTTTT. Protein product: CASSLARYRNTWELFF. The full variable domain, its missing parts supplied by reference TRBV5-1 and TRBJ2-2, is KAGVTQTPRYLIKTRGQQVTLSCSPISGHRSVSWYQQTPGQGLQFLFEYFSETQRNKGNFPGRFSGRQFSNSRSEMNVSTLELGDSALYLCASSLARYRNTWELFFGEGSRLTVL.

This clone was counted ten times or more. The chain recombines TRBV11-1 with TRBJ2-7; 14 bases are a match to TRBD2. This CDR3 is 16 amino acids long. In germline, CDR1 is SGHAT, CDR2 FQDESV (reference sequence). V trimming: 4 bases; J trimming: 2 bases; junction bases outside the gene matches: 4. CDR3 DNA: TGTGCCAGCAGCTCCGGACTAGCGGGAGGAACCTACGAGCAGTACTTC. It is translated as CASSSGLAGGTYEQYF. Combining the CDR3 with reference TRBV11-1 and TRBJ2-7 gives the whole variable domain EAEVAQSPRYKITEKSQAVAFWCDPISGHATLYWYRQILGQGPELLVQFQDESVVDDSQLPKDRFSAERLKGVDSTLKIQPAELGDSAMYLCASSSGLAGGTYEQYFGPGTRLTVT.

In this sample, this clone turned up many times. V is TRBV11-2 and J is TRBJ2-2; D remains unclear. Germline assignment: CDR1 SGHAT and CDR2 FQNNGV. The CDR3 extends over 16 amino acids. Trimming removed 3 bases from V and 0 bases from J, with 11 bases in between. CDR3 protein: CASSFDRVTNTGELFF. The CDR3 DNA is TGTGCCAGCAGCTTTGATAGGGTTACGAACACCGGGGAGCTGTTTTTT.

This clone was detected only a few times. The chain combines TRBV9 with TRBJ2-7; D is perhaps TRBD1 (6 bases). Trimming shortened V by 0 bases and J by 2 bases, and 18 bases separated the two germline ends. The CDR3 runs 17 residues. Germline loops: CDR1 SGDLS, CDR2 YYNGEE. As DNA, the CDR3 is TGTGCCAGCAGCGTAGATCCCGACCGGGACATGGCCTACGAGCAGTACTTC. Translation: CASSVDPDRDMAYEQYF.

This clone was picked up many times. The chain joins TRBV28 to TRBJ2-7; weak D call: TRBD2 (6 bases). Germline V gene data show CDR1 as MDHEN and CDR2 as SYDVKM. The CDR3 runs to 14 residues. Trimming stripped 3 bases from V and 3 bases from J, with 12 bases between. CDR3 in amino acids: CASSLGGSYYEQYV. The CDR3 region has the DNA TGTGCCAGCAGTTTGGGGGGATCCTACTACGAGCAGTACGTC.

The chain employs TRBV6-1 and TRBJ2-7; no reliable D call. Germline CDR1 is MNHNS and CDR2 is SASEGT. V was trimmed by 2 bases and J by 3 bases, leaving 8 bases between them. There are 13 residues in the CDR3. The CDR3 sequence is CASSEIHLYEQYF. The CDR3 DNA follows: TGTGCCAGCAGTGAAATCCACCTCTACGAGCAGTACTTC.

This clone showed up many times. The rearrangement uses TRBV19 and TRBJ1-5, with D possibly being TRBD1 (6 bases). With 9 bases removed from V and 6 bases from J, the gap between germline ends came to 18 bases. CDR3 size: 14 residues. Germline V gene sequence: CDR1 LNHDA, CDR2 SQIVND (reference sequence). Written as DNA, the CDR3 is TGTGCCAGCCAGTGGGCAGGGGTGGGTCAGCCCCAGCATTTT. This codes for CASQWAGVGQPQHF.

For this clone: Germline and junction disagree at one end, which may indicate a read error. This chain connects TRBV19 to TRBJ1-2; tentative D call: TRBD1 (5 bases). CDR3 length: 16 amino acids. Germline V gene data show CDR1 as LNHDA and CDR2 as SQIVND (reference sequence). The CDR3 DNA follows: TGTGCCAGTAGTAGCACAGGACCCTCCGCTAACTATGGCTACAACTTC. This sequence encodes CASSSTGPSANYGYNF.

There are many counts of this clone. A read error may account for a junction end that differs from germline. J is TRBJ1-4 and V is TRBV4-1; D uncertain. There are 14 residues in the CDR3. Looked up from germline, CDR1 is MGHRA and CDR2 is YSYEKL. CDR3 bases: TGCGCCAGCAGCCAAGACTCCCCGTGGACTAAACCGTTTTTT. Its translation is CASSQDSPWTKPFF.

This clone has ten or more counts. The rearrangement joins TRBV7-9 to TRBJ1-6; the D is unclear. The length of the CDR3 is 12 residues. The ends were cut back, 3 bases at V and 8 bases at J, with 5 bases in the middle. Germline V lookup: CDR1 SEHNR, CDR2 FQNEAQ (reference sequence). This CDR3 is CASSFSDSPLHF. The DNA of the CDR3 is TGTGCCAGCAGCTTCTCAGATTCACCCCTCCACTTT. Variable domain in full (rest from reference TRBV7-9 and TRBJ1-6): DTGVSQNPRHKITKRGQNVTFRCDPISEHNRLYWYRQTLGQGPEFLTYFQNEAQLEKSRLLSDRFSAERPKGSFSTLEIQRTEQGDSAMYLCASSFSDSPLHFGNGTRLTVT.

This clone was seen many times. V is TRBV28 and J is TRBJ1-1, with TRBD1 identical over 7 bases. The CDR3 consists of 15 residues. Trimming removed 4 bases from V and 1 base from J; junction bases left unmatched: 6. The germline CDR1 and CDR2 sequences are MDHEN and SYDVKM. This CDR3 reads CASSSQGGRNTEAFF. In nucleotides, the CDR3 is TGTGCCAGCAGTTCCCAGGGGGGCCGGAACACTGAAGCTTTCTTT.

This clone was observed many times. The chain is built from TRBV6-1 and TRBJ2-7, with D tentatively TRBD1 (5 bases). Per the germline V gene, CDR1 is MNHNS and CDR2 is SASEGT. The CDR3 has 14 amino acids. V was shortened by 2 bases and J by 2 bases, with 10 bases between the two germline ends. Written as DNA, the CDR3 is TGTGCCAGCAGTGAACAGGGTCAGCCCTACGAGCAGTACGTC. As protein: CASSEQGQPYEQYV.

This clone was recorded at least ten times. This chain connects TRBV6-1 to TRBJ2-3; D ambiguous. This CDR3 is built from 15 residues. From germline, CDR1 is MNHNS and CDR2 SASEGT. V lost 5 bases to trimming and J lost 2 bases, with 14 bases between them. The CDR3 is CASSRRVGSTDTQYF. The DNA of the CDR3 is TGTGCCAGCAGTAGAAGGGTCGGATCCACAGATACGCAGTATTTT.

This clone was picked up a small number of times. Compared with germline, one end of the junction differs, possibly owing to a read error. CDR3 loop: CANSPQTGFGGYTF. The CDR3 coding sequence is TGTGCCAACAGTCCGCAGACAGGGTTCGGTGGCTACACCTTC. The V call is TRBV27, the J call TRBJ1-2, with 7 positions matching TRBD1. The CDR3 is 14 amino acids. In germline, CDR1 is MNHEY, CDR2 SMNVEV (reference sequence).

This clone appeared many times. CDR3 protein: CASLPSGQGAGNTIYF. The DNA for the CDR3 is TGTGCCAGCTTACCCTCCGGACAGGGGGCTGGAAACACCATATATTTT. The V gene is TRBV18, the J gene TRBJ1-3, with 10 bases lining up with TRBD1. The CDR3 consists of 16 residues. After removal of 7 bases from V and 2 bases from J, the junction contained 8 bases not matched to a gene. CDR1 and CDR2 (germline): KGHSH, LQKENI.

This clone occurred many times. In nucleotides, the CDR3 is TGTGCCAGTAGTCAAATACAGGGGAGGCTCTCTGGAAACACCATATATTTT. It encodes CASSQIQGRLSGNTIYF. V gene TRBV19 combines with J gene TRBJ1-3, with 7 bases lining up with TRBD1. V shed 5 bases and J 0 bases; nucleotides not matched to a gene: 10. The CDR3 is 17 amino acids. Germline V gene lookup returns CDR1 LNHDA and CDR2 SQIVND (reference sequence).

Many counts were recorded for this clone. J is TRBJ1-4 and V is TRBV28, with D perhaps TRBD1 (5 bases). V was clipped by 3 bases and J by 8 bases, with 10 bases between them. Germline V gene lookup returns CDR1 MDHEN and CDR2 SYDVKM. This CDR3 contains 13 residues. Here the CDR3 DNA reads TGTGCCAGCAGTTTGCAGGGAGAAGAAAAACTGTTTTTT. Residues: CASSLQGEEKLFF.

This clone was seen at least ten times. The V gene is TRBV4-1, the J gene TRBJ1-6; the match to TRBD1 covers 10 bases. Per germline, CDR1 MGHRA and CDR2 YSYEKL. V lost 3 bases and J lost 7; bases outside the gene matches: 0. This CDR3 is 14 amino acids long. DNA for the CDR3: TGCGCCAGCAGCCAGGGACAGGGGAATTCACCCCTCCACTTT. Its protein product is CASSQGQGNSPLHF.

At least ten counts were recorded for this clone. This sequence joins TRBV7-2 and TRBJ2-7; D not resolved. The CDR3 spans 13 residues. Germline V gene lookup returns CDR1 SGHTA and CDR2 FQGNSA. V dropped 0 bases and J dropped 7 bases, with 10 bases sitting between them. CDR3: CASSLASSREQYF. The CDR3, as DNA: TGTGCCAGCAGCTTAGCGAGTAGCAGGGAGCAGTACTTC.

This clone appeared many times. The chain links TRBV28 to TRBJ1-2, with 7 bases fitting TRBD1. From germline, CDR1 is MDHEN and CDR2 SYDVKM. The V and J ends lost 7 bases and 0 bases, in that order; junction bases with no gene match: 5. This CDR3 spans 14 amino acids. This chain's CDR3 is CASTSGGSNYGYTF. The DNA of the CDR3 is TGTGCCAGCACATCAGGGGGATCTAACTATGGCTACACCTTC.

This clone was recorded many times. This chain links TRBV3-1 with TRBJ1-6; no clear D. This CDR3 contains 15 residues. The germline V and J ends were trimmed by 4 bases and 4 bases, with 11 bases remaining between them. The germline V gene has CDR1 LGHDT and CDR2 YNNKEL (reference sequence). CDR3 sequence: CASSPRAGYNSPLHF. The CDR3 DNA reads TGTGCCAGCAGCCCCCGGGCGGGGTATAATTCACCCCTCCACTTT.